Shown below are 2 T cell receptor beta chains from a single sample sequenced in a study of blood T cell repertoires in COVID-19. TCRdb's table, derived via immunoSEQ multiplex PCR, lists solely in-frame clones and lacks some. Of approximately 310,000 clones in the sample, roughly 87% were seen once. Material for sequencing was peripheral blood. The receptor set was obtained from a man aged 45-65 years with active or convalescent COVID-19.

V and J are TRBV6-5 and TRBJ1-2; D is uncertain. CDR1 is MNHEY and CDR2 is SVGAGI in the germline V gene. The length of the CDR3 is 13 residues. Trimming shortened V by 0 bases and J by 5 bases, and 7 bases separated the two germline ends. The CDR3 loop reads CASSYSTLYGYTF. The DNA of the CDR3 is TGTGCCAGCAGTTACTCGACTCTTTATGGCTACACCTTC.

This chain uses TRBV5-1 with TRBJ2-3, with 12 bases aligning to TRBD2. The CDR3 loop spans 14 amino acids. From germline, CDR1 is SGHRS and CDR2 YFSETQ. V trimming: 4 bases; J trimming: 4 bases; junction bases outside the gene matches: 1. The CDR3 protein is CASSGLAGSDTQYF. The DNA of the CDR3 is TGCGCCAGCAGCGGACTAGCGGGGTCAGATACGCAGTATTTT. Together with reference TRBV5-1 and TRBJ2-3, the CDR3 gives the full variable domain: KAGVTQTPRYLIKTRGQQVTLSCSPISGHRSVSWYQQTPGQGLQFLFEYFSETQRNKGNFPGRFSGRQFSNSRSEMNVSTLELGDSALYLCASSGLAGSDTQYFGPGTRLTVL.